This T cell receptor (beta chain) stems from a study of cytomegalovirus exposure and HLA in healthy donors. Study-level background: The early release's HLA-typed donors yielded approximately 81 million unique TCRs. Study-wide results and limits: Across donors, most TCRs were seen rarely, yet some public ones were widespread. Later on, analysis showed that most CMV-associated TCR beta chains appeared to be HLA-restricted. The productive fraction for most TCR beta V segments was about 90% or about 30% in an earlier analysis.

Note on this clone: Its target is unknown.

V was pared by 4 bases and J by 1 base, with 10 bases of the junction left unmatched. The CDR3 loop spans 18 amino acids. CDR1 and CDR2 from the germline V gene are SGHNT and YYREEE (reference sequence). PCR primers comprised 60 Vbeta and 13 Jbeta primers. Sequenced by immunoSEQ multiplex PCR; TCRdb stores in-frame clones only, minus some. The data contain some 190,000 clones, around nine tenths of them singletons. V and J are TRBV5-4 and TRBJ2-3, with 12 positions matching TRBD2. The sequencing sample was made of PBMCs. This clonotype was obtained from a woman between 18 and 30 years old in good health and CMV-seronegative. CDR3 sequence: CASSQEKRLAGGTDTQYF. CDR3 nucleotides: TGTGCCAGCAGCCAAGAGAAGAGACTAGCGGGGGGCACAGATACGCAGTATTTT.